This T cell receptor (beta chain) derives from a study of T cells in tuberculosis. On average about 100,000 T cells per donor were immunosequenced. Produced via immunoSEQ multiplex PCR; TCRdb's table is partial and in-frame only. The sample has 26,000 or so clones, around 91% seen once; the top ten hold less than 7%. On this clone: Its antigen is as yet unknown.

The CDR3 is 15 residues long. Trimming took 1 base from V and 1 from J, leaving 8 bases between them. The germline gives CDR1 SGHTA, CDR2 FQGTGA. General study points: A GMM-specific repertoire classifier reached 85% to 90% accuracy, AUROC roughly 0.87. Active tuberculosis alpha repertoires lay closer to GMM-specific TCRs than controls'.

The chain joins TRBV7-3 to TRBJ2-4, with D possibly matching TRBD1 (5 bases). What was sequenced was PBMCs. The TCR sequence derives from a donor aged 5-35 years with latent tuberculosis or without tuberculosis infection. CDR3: CASSLMAGAKNIQYF. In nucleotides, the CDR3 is TGTGCCAGCAGCTTAATGGCAGGGGCCAAAAACATTCAGTACTTC. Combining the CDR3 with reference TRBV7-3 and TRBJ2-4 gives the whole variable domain GAGVSQTPSNKVTEKGKYVELRCDPISGHTALYWYRQSLGQGPEFLIYFQGTGAADDSGLPNDRFFAVRPEGSVSTLKIQRTERGDSAVYLCASSLMAGAKNIQYFGAGTRLSVL.